Detailed here is one T cell receptor (beta chain). It lacks a known antigen. No base quality values were provided; no much bigger clone lies one nucleotide off. The protocol used for the library was the immunoSEQ multiplex PCR assay. The source is immuneACCESS, and TCRdb retained only in-frame sequences with V and J called. Part of the clones is not carried over; for the studies checked, unresolved V genes explain less than half of this, and the remainder is unexplained. This sample is represented by about 140,000 clones; almost 90% of them were singletons. Of the sample, 1.5% to 2% is held by the ten largest clones. There are 13 amino acids in the CDR3, from cysteine to phenylalanine inclusive. The entry retains the CDR3 DNA only, 39 bases that are in frame from base 1. V gives up 0 bases and J gives up 4 bases, and the segment between their germline ends measures 4 bases. This sample is part of a study of control samples from healthy donors and cancer patients (TCRdb year 2020).

This sequence was found in a man aged 18 to 29 in good health. The chain couples TRBV12-3 or TRBV12-4 to TRBJ1-3, with the D segment identity uncertain. The sample was blood. The CDR3 reads CASSLAQGNTIYF. The DNA reads TGTGCCAGCAGTTTAGCACAGGGAAACACCATATATTTT.